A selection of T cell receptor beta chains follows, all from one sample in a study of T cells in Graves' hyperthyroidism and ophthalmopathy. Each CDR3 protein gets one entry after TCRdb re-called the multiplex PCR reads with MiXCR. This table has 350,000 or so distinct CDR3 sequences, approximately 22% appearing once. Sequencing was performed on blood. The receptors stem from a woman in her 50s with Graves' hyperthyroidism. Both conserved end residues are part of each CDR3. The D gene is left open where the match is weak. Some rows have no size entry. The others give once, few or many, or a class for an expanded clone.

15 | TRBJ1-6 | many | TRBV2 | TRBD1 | TGTGCCAGCAGACCACAGGGGGCAAATAATTCACCCCTCCACTTT | CASRPQGANNSPLHF
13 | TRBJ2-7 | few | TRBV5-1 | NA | TGCGCCAGCAGCTTGTATAGGGGCGGAGAGCAGTACTTC | CASSLYRGGEQYF
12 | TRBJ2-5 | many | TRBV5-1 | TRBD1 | TGCGCCAGCACCACAGGGGAAGAGACCCAGTACTTC | CASTTGEETQYF
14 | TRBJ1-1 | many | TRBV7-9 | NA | TGTGCCAGCAGCATCTCGGGACGGGACACTGAAGCTTTCTTT | CASSISGRDTEAFF
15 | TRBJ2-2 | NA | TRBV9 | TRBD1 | TGTGCCAGCAGCGTAGTGGAACAGGGGGTAAGGGAGCTGTTTTTT | CASSVVEQGVRELFF
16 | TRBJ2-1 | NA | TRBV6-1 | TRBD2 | TGTGCCAGCAGTCCCTCTAGCGGGAGAACTTACAATGAGCAGTTCTTC | CASSPSSGRTYNEQFF
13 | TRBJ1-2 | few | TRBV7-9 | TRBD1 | TGTGCCAGCAGCTCTGACAGGGTTGGCGGCTACACCTTC | CASSSDRVGGYTF
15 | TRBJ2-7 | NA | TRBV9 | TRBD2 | TGTGCCAGCAGCGTAGACGGACTAGCGGGAGGTGTGCAGTACTTC | CASSVDGLAGGVQYF
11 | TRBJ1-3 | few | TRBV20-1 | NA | TGCAGTGCCCCGATTGGAAACACCATATATTTT | CSAPIGNTIYF
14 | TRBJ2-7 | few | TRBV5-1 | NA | TGCGCCAGCAGCTTACGGGTAGGGAGAGACGAGCAGTACTTC | CASSLRVGRDEQYF